These 29 T cell receptor beta chains originate from one sample sequenced in a study of CD8 T cells in ankylosing spondylitis. Each CDR3 protein gets one entry after TCRdb re-called the 5' RACE reads with MiXCR. This sample has 200,000 or so distinct CDR3 sequences, with about 26% found just once. Sequenced material: blood, either unsorted or a sorted T cell fraction (not recorded which). All receptors derive from a male donor with ankylosing spondylitis or in good health (not recorded which).

V is TRBV20-1 and J is TRBJ1-6; D is undetermined. The CDR3 sequence is 16 residues long. CDR1 is DFQATT and CDR2 is SNEGSKA in the germline V gene (reference sequence). Trimming stripped 0 bases from V and 7 bases from J, with 16 bases between. CDR3 in DNA: TGCAGTGCTAGAGATGCGGGAGCACGGGGAAATTCACCCCTCCACTTT. This sequence encodes CSARDAGARGNSPLHF.

This clonotype was recorded at least ten times. CDR3 nucleotides: TGTGCCAGCAGCGTGATTCGGGCCCGGAACACTGAAGCTTTCTTT. Protein: CASSVIRARNTEAFF. The chain carries TRBV5-5 and TRBJ1-1, with no clear D. CDR3 length: 15 amino acids. Germline V gene lookup returns CDR1 SGHKS and CDR2 YYEKEE (reference sequence). Trimming shortened V by 4 bases and J by 1 base, and 14 bases separated the two germline ends.

At least ten counts were recorded for this clonotype. The chain is built from TRBV12-3 or TRBV12-4 and TRBJ2-7; D might be TRBD1 (6 bases). V was pared by 6 bases and J by 0 bases, with 12 bases between. This CDR3 has 14 amino acids. The CDR3 DNA sequence: TGTGCCAGCAGGCTAGGGGGAAGCTCCTACGAGCAGTACTTC. This translates into CASRLGGSSYEQYF.

As for this clonotype: Given a much more abundant clone one base away, this may be a read error. CDR3 nucleotides: TGTGCCAGCAGCCGAGGGTCAGATCGAACTGAAGCTTTCTTT. Translating gives CASSRGSDRTEAFF. This chain connects TRBV3-1 to TRBJ1-1; D unresolved. Per the germline V gene, CDR1 is LGHDT and CDR2 is YNNKEL (reference sequence). CDR3 size: 14 residues. Trimming pared 4 bases from V and 5 bases from J, leaving 14 bases between.

This clonotype has only a few counts. The chain joins TRBV20-1 to TRBJ2-3, with 9 bases that match TRBD1. This CDR3 is built from 16 residues. In germline, CDR1 is DFQATT, CDR2 SNEGSKA (reference sequence). With 0 bases clipped from V and 4 bases from J, the junction kept 8 bases outside the gene matches. The chain's CDR3 is CSARDPRTGDPDTQYF. The CDR3 region has the DNA TGCAGTGCTAGAGATCCCCGGACAGGGGACCCAGATACGCAGTATTTT.

This clonotype has at least ten counts. V gene TRBV20-1 combines with J gene TRBJ1-5; possibly TRBD1 for D (6 bases). Germline V gene data show CDR1 as DFQATT and CDR2 as SNEGSKA (reference sequence). The CDR3 covers 14 residues. V shed 4 bases and J shed 4 bases, with 14 bases lying between them. Written as DNA, the CDR3 is TGCAGTGCTACTCAGGGGTCACCAAATCAGCCCCAGCATTTT. It translates to CSATQGSPNQPQHF.

At least ten counts were recorded for this clonotype. The chain employs TRBV5-6 and TRBJ2-5, with D tentatively TRBD2 (5 bases). This CDR3 region has 14 residues. The germline V and J ends were trimmed by 4 bases and 3 bases, with 13 bases remaining between them. The germline CDR1 and CDR2 sequences are SGHDT and YYEEEE. CDR3 nucleotide sequence: TGTGCCAGCAGCCTTGGTGGAGGAGAAGAGACCCAGTACTTC. Protein sequence: CASSLGGGEETQYF.

This clonotype has a count of ten or more. The rearrangement links TRBV10-3 to TRBJ1-1; possible D gene TRBD1, 6 bases. Germline-derived CDR1 and CDR2 are ENHRY and SYGVKD. The CDR3 is made up of 14 amino acids. V gave up 7 bases and J gave up 2 bases, with 14 bases separating them. The CDR3 DNA reads TGTGCCATCACCCGGACAGACCAAAACACTGAAGCTTTCTTT. Residues: CAITRTDQNTEAFF.

This clonotype has ten or more counts. The CDR3 sequence is CSVEAGQGNPNEQFF. DNA for the CDR3: TGCAGCGTTGAAGCGGGTCAGGGCAACCCCAATGAGCAGTTCTTC. This chain links TRBV29-1 with TRBJ2-1; D might be TRBD1 (5 bases). V was pared by 1 base and J by 6 bases, with 16 bases between. Germline V gene sequence: CDR1 SQVTM, CDR2 ANQGSEA. The length of the CDR3 is 15 residues.

This chain joins TRBV29-1 and TRBJ2-7, with D perhaps given as TRBD1 or TRBD2 (5 bases each). In germline, CDR1 is SQVTM, CDR2 ANQGSEA. The CDR3 has 12 amino acids. CDR3 protein: CRGRSHSYEQYF. The CDR3 region has the DNA TGCCGGGGCAGGAGCCACTCCTACGAGCAGTACTTC.

The genes are TRBV20-1 and TRBJ2-7; a possible D gene is TRBD1 (6 bases). The CDR3 extends over 13 amino acids. Trimming removed 6 bases from V and 4 bases from J, with 16 bases in between. Germline V gene lookup returns CDR1 DFQATT and CDR2 SNEGSKA (reference sequence). CDR3 region: CSALGQTTYEQYF. CDR3 coding DNA: TGCAGTGCCCTTGGACAGACAACGTACGAGCAGTACTTC.

This clonotype was observed many times. CDR3 amino acids: CATSRDQRDSYNEQFF. CDR3 DNA sequence: TGTGCCACCAGCAGAGATCAGAGGGACTCCTACAATGAGCAGTTCTTC. The chain couples TRBV15 to TRBJ2-1; D perhaps matches TRBD2 (5 bases). This CDR3 has 16 amino acids. V was shortened by 0 bases and J by 0 bases, with 9 bases between the two germline ends. CDR1 and CDR2 from the germline V gene are LNHNV and YYDKDF (reference sequence). The full variable domain, its missing parts supplied by reference TRBV15 and TRBJ2-1, is DAMVIQNPRYQVTQFGKPVTLSCSQTLNHNVMYWYQQKSSQAPKLLFHYYDKDFNNEADTPDNFQSRRPNTSFCFLDIRSPGLGDTAMYLCATSRDQRDSYNEQFFGPGTRLTVL.

This rearrangement joins TRBV20-1 to TRBJ2-5; no definite D call. The V end was cut by 0 bases, the J end by 2 bases, with 10 bases between. Germline assignment: CDR1 DFQATT and CDR2 SNEGSKA (reference sequence). There are 14 residues in the CDR3. This chain's CDR3 is CSARDLAEQETQYF. The CDR3 nucleotides are TGCAGTGCTAGAGATCTTGCGGAACAAGAGACCCAGTACTTC.

The chain recombines TRBV29-1 with TRBJ2-7; 8 positions match TRBD1. In germline, CDR1 is SQVTM, CDR2 ANQGSEA. The CDR3 consists of 14 residues. The V gene end was trimmed by 5 bases and the J gene end by 7 bases; junction bases not matched to a gene: 13. The CDR3 spells CSVSRAGGPGEQYF. The CDR3 coding sequence is TGCAGCGTTTCTCGAGCAGGGGGCCCAGGGGAGCAGTACTTC.

This clonotype has a count of ten or more. This chain joins TRBV2 and TRBJ2-7; D may correspond to TRBD1 or TRBD2 (6 bases each). Germline values: CDR1 SNHLY, CDR2 FYNNEI. The V end was cut by 2 bases, the J end by 7 bases, with 18 bases between. The CDR3 has 15 residues. CDR3 amino acids: CASSERPRGLWEQYF. CDR3 sequence (DNA): TGTGCCAGCAGTGAACGCCCACGGGGGCTGTGGGAGCAGTACTTC.

The chain links TRBV10-3 to TRBJ2-3, with TRBD1 matching 7 bases. J lost 0 bases, V lost 4 bases, and 19 bases had no gene match. The CDR3 totals 20 residues. The germline V gene encodes CDR1 ENHRY and CDR2 SYGVKD. In DNA form, the CDR3 reads TGTGCCATCAGTGGTCGGCTCGGACAGGAGACCTTATTTAGCACAGATACGCAGTATTTT. This encodes CAISGRLGQETLFSTDTQYF.

A note on this clonotype: This may be a read error, as it is one base from a much larger clone. This is likely a read error, given that the CDR3 carries no conserved phenylalanine or tryptophan at its end. The chain uses TRBV20-1 and TRBJ2-7, with TRBD1 as a possible D gene (6 bases). V dropped 6 bases and J dropped 1 base, with 16 bases sitting between them. Germline assignment: CDR1 DFQATT and CDR2 SNEGSKA (reference sequence). This CDR3 is built from 14 residues. CDR3 sequence reads: CSATNRAVSYEQYS. CDR3 DNA: TGCAGTGCGACAAACAGGGCGGTGTCCTACGAGCAGTACTCC.

This clonotype came up once. CDR3 DNA: TGCGCCAGCAGCTCGACGACAGTGGGAGCTAACTATGGCTACACCTTC. Its translation: CASSSTTVGANYGYTF. This rearrangement joins TRBV5-1 to TRBJ1-2; D possibly corresponds to TRBD1 (5 bases). The V gene lost 3 bases and the J gene lost 0 bases, with 15 bases spanning the gap. CDR3 size: 16 residues. Germline V CDR1 and CDR2: SGHRS, YFSETQ.

Comments on this clonotype: A read error may explain this, as a much larger clone is one base away. The chain links TRBV4-1 to TRBJ1-5; D possibly corresponds to TRBD1 (6 bases). The CDR3 spans 15 residues. Germline CDR1 and CDR2: MGHRA and YSYEKL. The CDR3 region has the DNA TGCGCCAGCAGCCAAGATTTGGGGGGCAATCATCCCCAGCATTTT. This codes for CASSQDLGGNHPQHF.

The chain is built from TRBV29-1 and TRBJ2-1, with D possibly matching TRBD1 (6 bases). The V end was cut by 3 bases, the J end by 10 bases, with 13 bases between. Per the germline V gene, CDR1 is SQVTM and CDR2 is ANQGSEA. The CDR3 contains 12 residues. The CDR3 spells CSVDAGASEQFF. The CDR3 DNA sequence: TGCAGCGTTGACGCAGGGGCTAGCGAGCAGTTCTTC.

Many counts were recorded for this clonotype. V gene TRBV6-1 combines with J gene TRBJ2-1; possible D gene TRBD2, 5 bases. The ends were cut back, 2 bases at V and 14 bases at J, with 16 bases in the middle. The CDR3 loop spans 13 amino acids. Germline loops: CDR1 MNHNS, CDR2 SASEGT. This CDR3 is CASSELPGGVKFF. In DNA form, the CDR3 reads TGTGCCAGCAGTGAACTCCCCGGAGGTGTGAAGTTCTTC.

This clonotype was recorded many times. The rearrangement joins TRBV3-1 to TRBJ1-2; 7 bases are shared with TRBD1. Germline CDR1 and CDR2: LGHDT and YNNKEL (reference sequence). The J segment lost 2 bases and the V segment lost 2 bases, leaving 5 bases of the junction unmatched. CDR3 size: 15 residues. The CDR3 DNA follows: TGTGCCAGCAGCCAAAACATCAGGGGGAACTATGGCTACACCTTC. Amino acids: CASSQNIRGNYGYTF. Drawing the rest from reference TRBV3-1 and TRBJ1-2, the complete variable domain is DTAVSQTPKYLVTQMGNDKSIKCEQNLGHDTMYWYKQDSKKFLKIMFSYNNKELIINETVPNRFSPKSPDKAHLNLHINSLELGDSAVYFCASSQNIRGNYGYTFGSGTRLTVV.

This clonotype appeared many times. This chain links TRBV5-1 with TRBJ2-1; D gene uncertain. Trimming shortened V by 1 base and J by 0 bases, and 8 bases separated the two germline ends. This CDR3 has 15 amino acids. The germline V gene encodes CDR1 SGHRS and CDR2 YFSETQ. The CDR3 DNA sequence: TGCGCCAGCAGCTTGACCACCAACTCCTACAATGAGCAGTTCTTC. Its translation: CASSLTTNSYNEQFF.

In its sample, this clonotype was seen a few times. V usage is TRBV18 and J usage is TRBJ1-1; 9 bases line up with TRBD1. There are 14 residues in the CDR3. J lost 5 bases, V lost 3 bases, and 4 bases had no gene match. CDR1 and CDR2 (germline): KGHSH, LQKENI. CDR3 amino acids: CASSPGTGTTEAFF. DNA for the CDR3: TGTGCCAGCTCACCCGGGACAGGGACGACTGAAGCTTTCTTT.

This clonotype came up many times. The chain uses TRBV20-1 and TRBJ2-2; the D is unclear. Germline V gene sequence: CDR1 DFQATT, CDR2 SNEGSKA (reference sequence). V was clipped by 3 bases and J by 7 bases, with 15 bases between them. The CDR3 is 14 residues long. CDR3 DNA sequence: TGCAGTGCTAGCTTTAGGCACCGTAACGGGGAGCTGTTTTTT. Amino acid sequence: CSASFRHRNGELFF.

This clonotype was seen repeatedly, ten times or more. The chain employs TRBV20-1 and TRBJ1-2; D is undetermined. Trimming pared 3 bases from V and 6 bases from J, leaving 8 bases between. CDR3 length equals 11 residues. Looked up from germline, CDR1 is DFQATT and CDR2 is SNEGSKA (reference sequence). CDR3 in amino acids: CSASGLDGYTF. CDR3 coding DNA: TGCAGTGCTAGTGGCCTGGATGGCTACACCTTC.

This clonotype was found many times. The V call is TRBV29-1, the J call TRBJ2-5; D gene ambiguous. Trimming cost V 6 bases and J 2 bases, with 7 bases left between them. In germline, CDR1 is SQVTM, CDR2 ANQGSEA. The CDR3 sequence is 11 residues long. CDR3: CSVGTQETQYF. The CDR3 coding sequence is TGCAGCGTCGGAACTCAAGAGACCCAGTACTTC.

About this clonotype itself: This may be a read error: a much more frequent sequence differs by one nucleotide. The chain joins TRBV12-3 or TRBV12-4 to TRBJ2-1; D possibly matches TRBD1 or TRBD2 (5 bases each). This CDR3 is 13 amino acids long. This chain's CDR3 is CTSSLRRRDEQFF. The CDR3 DNA sequence: TGTACCAGCAGTTTACGTCGACGGGACGAGCAGTTCTTC.

The V gene is TRBV29-1, the J gene TRBJ1-1; weak D call: TRBD1 (6 bases). The CDR3 is 13 amino acids. CDR1 and CDR2 from the germline V gene are SQVTM and ANQGSEA. The V and J ends lost 7 bases and 0 bases respectively, with 12 bases between them. The CDR3 loop is CSALQGLNTEAFF. The CDR3 nucleotides are TGCAGCGCGTTACAGGGATTGAACACTGAAGCTTTCTTT.